The rows below give T cell receptor beta chains drawn from one sample of a study of siplizumab effects on memory and regulatory T cells. Produced via immunoSEQ multiplex PCR; TCRdb's table is partial and in-frame only. Among approximately 94,000 clones listed, 94% were seen once. The sequenced sample consisted of non-Treg CD4+ T cells sorted from blood. All receptors derive from a human donor in good health. Each CDR3 is given with its conserved first and last residue. Each record gives: CDR3 protein, CDR3 DNA, clone size, J gene, V gene, D gene. A D gene is named only where the DNA matches it firmly. The size field is filled for only some rows; it gives once, few, many or a size class.

CASSEGSSGRGETQYF	TGTGCCAGCAGTGAAGGGTCTAGCGGGAGGGGAGAGACCCAGTACTTC	.	TRBJ2-5	TRBV2	TRBD2
CASKRTVSTNEKLFF	TGTGCCAGCAAACGGACAGTCTCAACTAATGAAAAACTGTTTTTT	.	TRBJ1-4	TRBV2	.
CASRAPGQGNQPQHF	TGTGCCAGCAGGGCCCCTGGTCAGGGGAATCAGCCCCAGCATTTT	.	TRBJ1-5	TRBV28	.
CASSQDVGASTDTQYF	TGCGCCAGCAGCCAAGATGTAGGAGCCAGCACAGATACGCAGTATTTT	once	TRBJ2-3	TRBV4-1	.
CASSPGLTTYAIPNDAYF	TGCGCCAGCAGCCCGGGACTGACGACTTACGCAATTCCCAATGATGCGTACTTC	.	TRBJ2-7	TRBV5-1	.
CASSLLRGIGSNTGELFF	TGTGCCAGCAGCTTACTTCGGGGGATCGGATCGAACACCGGGGAGCTGTTTTTT	.	TRBJ2-2	TRBV7-9	.
CASSQGVFTDTQYF	TGCGCCAGCAGCCAAGGGGTATTCACAGATACGCAGTATTTT	.	TRBJ2-3	TRBV4-1	.
CASSVDQRDLYNEQFF	TGTGCCAGCAGCGTAGATCAGCGGGATTTATACAATGAGCAGTTCTTC	.	TRBJ2-1	TRBV9	TRBD2
CASTIASGSRNEQFF	TGTGCCAGCACTATTGCTAGCGGGAGTCGCAATGAGCAGTTCTTC	.	TRBJ2-1	TRBV7-2	TRBD2
CASGRVSNQPQHF	TGTGCTAGTGGTCGGGTAAGCAATCAGCCCCAGCATTTT	once	TRBJ1-5	TRBV12-5	.
CASSSSGTTNEKLFF	TGCGCCAGCAGCTCTTCCGGGACAACTAATGAAAAACTGTTTTTT	.	TRBJ1-4	TRBV5-1	.
CASSITWQGYTEAFF	TGTGCCAGTAGTATAACCTGGCAGGGGTACACTGAAGCTTTCTTT	.	TRBJ1-1	TRBV19	.
CASSLVRGPGHQEAFF	TGTGCCAGCAGCTTAGTACGAGGGCCCGGCCACCAAGAAGCTTTCTTT	.	TRBJ1-1	TRBV7-2	.
CASSQISDTQYF	TGTGCCAGCAGCCAAATTAGCGATACGCAGTATTTT	.	TRBJ2-3	TRBV14	.
CASTRFGGTNYGYTF	TGTGCCAGCACCCGGTTCGGGGGTACGAACTATGGCTACACCTTC	.	TRBJ1-2	TRBV6-5	.
CASGPHSDTQYF	TGCGCCAGCGGCCCACATTCAGATACGCAGTATTTT	.	TRBJ2-3	TRBV5-1	.
CASSLNDRVGSYGYTF	TGTGCCAGCAGTTTGAATGACAGGGTCGGTAGCTATGGCTACACCTTC	.	TRBJ1-2	TRBV6-4	TRBD1
CASRRQPNTEAFF	TGTGCCAGCAGGAGACAGCCGAACACTGAAGCTTTCTTT	.	TRBJ1-1	TRBV7-3	.
CASSFGPASGSYNEQFF	TGTGCCAGCAGTTTTGGGCCGGCTAGCGGGAGTTATAATGAGCAGTTCTTC	.	TRBJ2-1	TRBV27	TRBD2
CAWQGNYGYTF	TGTGCCTGGCAGGGTAACTATGGCTACACCTTC	.	TRBJ1-2	TRBV30	.
CASSSSGQTNTEAFF	TGCGCCAGCAGCTCCTCGGGACAGACCAACACTGAAGCTTTCTTT	.	TRBJ1-1	TRBV5-1	TRBD1
CASSQVDRPTDTQYF	TGTGCCAGCAGCCAAGTGGACCGCCCCACAGATACGCAGTATTTT	.	TRBJ2-3	TRBV14	.
CASSMYHSGANVLTF	TGTGCCAGTAGTATGTACCACTCTGGGGCCAACGTCCTGACTTTC	once	TRBJ2-6	TRBV19	.
CASSLTGKQFF	TGCGCCAGCAGCCTGACAGGGAAACAGTTCTTC	.	TRBJ2-1	TRBV5-1	TRBD1
CASSEGRGGTNEKLFF	TGCGCCAGCAGTGAAGGCAGGGGTGGAACTAATGAAAAACTGTTTTTT	.	TRBJ1-4	TRBV10-1	.
CASSVGEGRIETQYF	TGTGCCAGCAGCGTAGGGGAGGGGCGGATTGAGACCCAGTACTTC	.	TRBJ2-5	TRBV9	TRBD2
CASSPHSGRTTYEQYF	TGTGCCAGCAGCCCACATAGCGGACGTACCACCTACGAGCAGTACTTC	.	TRBJ2-7	TRBV7-2	.
CATSSGTRGTDTQYF	TGTGCCACCAGCAGCGGGACTAGGGGCACAGATACGCAGTATTTT	.	TRBJ2-3	TRBV15	TRBD2
CASSWMGGTDGYTF	TGCGCCAGCAGCTGGATGGGAGGGACAGATGGCTACACCTTC	.	TRBJ1-2	TRBV5-1	TRBD1
CASSLEIHSNTGELFF	TGTGCCAGCAGCTTAGAAATTCATTCGAACACCGGGGAGCTGTTTTTT	.	TRBJ2-2	TRBV11-2	.
CASSLGPGLATDTQYF	TGTGCCAGCAGCTTAGGTCCGGGACTAGCTACAGATACGCAGTATTTT	.	TRBJ2-3	TRBV7-2	TRBD2
CASSPRTGANEKLFF	TGTGCCAGTAGTCCTCGGACAGGCGCTAATGAAAAACTGTTTTTT	.	TRBJ1-4	TRBV19	TRBD1
CASSLGVQIYGYTF	TGTGCCAGCAGCTTGGGGGTCCAGATTTATGGCTACACCTTC	.	TRBJ1-2	TRBV7-9	.
CASSNREANTGELFF	TGTGCCAGCAGCAACCGGGAGGCGAACACCGGGGAGCTGTTTTTT	few	TRBJ2-2	TRBV21-1	.
CASSRNPTGLAGRDEQFF	TGTGCCAGCAGCCGGAATCCAACGGGGCTAGCGGGACGGGATGAGCAGTTCTTC	.	TRBJ2-1	TRBV4-2	TRBD2
CAWSLGVNTEAFF	TGTGCCTGGAGCTTAGGTGTAAATACTGAAGCTTTCTTT	.	TRBJ1-1	TRBV30	.
CASSLKRGLVHEQYF	TGTGCCAGCAGCTTAAAGCGGGGGCTTGTCCACGAGCAGTACTTC	.	TRBJ2-7	TRBV7-2	TRBD2
CASSPGLGSPLHF	TGTGCCAGCAGCCCAGGGTTAGGTTCACCCCTCCACTTT	.	TRBJ1-6	TRBV7-3	.
CASSISGEGEKLFF	TGTGCCAGTAGTATAAGCGGGGAAGGCGAAAAACTGTTTTTT	.	TRBJ1-4	TRBV19	.